This T cell receptor beta chain was obtained from a study of blood T cell repertoires in COVID-19. The CDR3 consists of 13 residues. The germline V and J ends were trimmed by 5 bases and 0 bases, with 7 bases remaining between them. In the study's own analysis: Amplification with reference gene primers provided the estimates of nucleated cell counts. Sequencing was performed with immunoSEQ multiplex PCR; in TCRdb, only in-frame clones are kept and a portion is missing. D and trimming were read from the DNA, whereas the V and J calls and clone size are those reported in that table. Altogether 90,000 to 140,000 clones are present, roughly 79% being singletons, with the ten largest covering approximately 10%.

Sequencing used peripheral blood. The chain is built from TRBV12-3 or TRBV12-4 and TRBJ1-1; D gene ambiguous. The TCR originated in a woman aged 70-85 years with acute or convalescent COVID-19. CDR3 DNA sequence: TGTGCCAGCAGTACGCGGCTGAACACTGAAGCTTTCTTT. Translated, it gives CASSTRLNTEAFF.